The present T cell receptor beta chain was sequenced within a study of blood T cell repertoires in COVID-19. Turning to the study itself: T cells, B-cell-depleted T cells, or PBMCs supplied cDNA or gDNA.

Per the study methods: Estimation of nucleated cell counts relied on the amplification of reference gene primers. This table comes from immunoSEQ multiplex PCR, and its TCRdb copy is limited to in-frame clones, with some not included. That table gives V, J and clone size, and the DNA gave D and trimming. The data hold more than 85,000 clones, with about nine tenths observed a single time. Germline CDR1 is MNHNY and CDR2 is SVGAGI (reference sequence). V shed 5 bases and J shed 8 bases, with 9 bases lying between them. This CDR3 comprises 12 residues. In Seattle, patients joined the study during active infection and were tracked longitudinally.

V and J are TRBV6-6 and TRBJ1-4; D unclear. The material sequenced was peripheral blood. The TCR was taken from a woman between 50 and 59 years old with COVID-19, enrolled during active disease. CDR3 protein: CASSPRREKLFF. The CDR3 coding sequence is TGTGCCAGCAGTCCCCGGAGGGAAAAACTGTTTTTT.